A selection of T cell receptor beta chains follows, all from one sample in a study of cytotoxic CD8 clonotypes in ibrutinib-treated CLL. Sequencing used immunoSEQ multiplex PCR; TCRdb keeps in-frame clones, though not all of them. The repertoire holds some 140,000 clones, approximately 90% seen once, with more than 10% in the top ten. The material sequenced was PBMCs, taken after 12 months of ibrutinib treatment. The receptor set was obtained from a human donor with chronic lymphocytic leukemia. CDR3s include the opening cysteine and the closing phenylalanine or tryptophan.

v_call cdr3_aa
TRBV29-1 CSVGQGRTEAFF
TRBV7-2 CASSSGWTSGDYEQYF
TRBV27 CASSQGPLYTEAFF
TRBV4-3 CASSQSNEKLFF
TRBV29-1 CSVVPRLATYEQYF
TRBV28 CASRSIPGQGAGNEQFF
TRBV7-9 CASSLGPDRGITEAFF
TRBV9 CASSAGHGGYEQYF
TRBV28 CASSLHGGSTGELFF
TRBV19 CASSVQTGDSYEQYF
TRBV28 CASNPAGGAHEQFF
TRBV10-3 CAISDAGIANYGYTF
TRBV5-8 CASSLGWHQETQYF
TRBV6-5 CASRSSTGRGYTF
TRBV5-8 CASSRQEPLSNQPQHF
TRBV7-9 CASSTTSGSTEQFF
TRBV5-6 CASSHGSGTNPYEQYF
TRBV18 CASSPGGDYGYTF
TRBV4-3 CASSQGPGGRTSGKVSVYEQYF
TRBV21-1 CASSGVTGHGKLFF
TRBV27 CASSLFSGSGTQYF
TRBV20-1 CSARDLQEQFF
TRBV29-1 CSVADKAEAFF
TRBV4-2 CASSQTGTSYGYTF
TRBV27 CASRGAGANVLTF
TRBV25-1 CASSDSGTGLWEQYF
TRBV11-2 CASSQTSGANVLTF
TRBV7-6 CASSSLSGGLYNEQFF
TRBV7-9 CASSLALPGEYGYTF
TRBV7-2 CASSLGTGAIQPQHF
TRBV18 CASSPSYKGEQFF
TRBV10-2 CASSEGTPNYNEQFF
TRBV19 CASNRDKSTDTQYF
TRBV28 CASSTEDLGSSYNEQFF
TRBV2 CASSDEIAYEQYF
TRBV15 CATRGAPNTEAFF
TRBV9 CASSVRGGPVNEQFF
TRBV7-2 CASSTRLENIQYF
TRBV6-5 CASSPQSDTQYF
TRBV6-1 CASSERGATNEKLFF
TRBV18 CASSPPTVNYGYTF
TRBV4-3 CASSPGPVLSQIDYEQYF
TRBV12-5 CASGLNLTAWGYTF
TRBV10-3 CAIRGEGQGHYEQYF
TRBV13 CASSAEGSSSGANVLTF
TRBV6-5 CASRLGQDTEAFF
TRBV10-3 CAISDQHTGELFF
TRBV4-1 CASSQEIAVRTYEQYF
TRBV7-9 CASSKEGQGYEQYF
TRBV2 CASERTANYGYTF
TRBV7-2 CASSLLPGPNTGELFF
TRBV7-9 CASSLGTGPYNEQFF
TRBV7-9 CASTTDRAVAKPYEQYF
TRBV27 CASSLSGGNTIYF
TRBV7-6 CASSSDGLNTEAFF
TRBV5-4 CASTSTSGSWSGELFF
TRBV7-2 CASSSTGTSGDNEQFF
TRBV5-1 CASSSGDPRTGELFF
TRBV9 CASSAPSGSNTQYF
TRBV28 CAVTGQGFGEQYF